These 13 T cell receptor beta chains originate from one sample sequenced in a study of T-cell reconstitution after alpha-beta-depleted transplantation in children. The authors prepared the TCRbeta library with unique molecular identifiers. One entry per CDR3 protein, called by TCRdb with MiXCR from the PCR reads. The table includes about 980,000 distinct CDR3 sequences, roughly 31% detected once. The source was PBMCs, mostly from graft donor cells, collected 360 days after TCRalphabeta/CD19-depleted stem cell transplant. The receptors were gathered from a boy in the first two years of life who had a stem cell transplant for SCID, so the T cells may come from the graft donor.

The chain is built from TRBV7-8 and TRBJ2-1; TRBD2 matches 8 bases. Unmatched junction bases numbered 8, after V lost 5 bases and J lost 8 bases. The CDR3 is 14 residues long. Germline CDR1 is SGHVS and CDR2 is FQNEAQ. The CDR3: CASSPRTSSDEQFF. In nucleotides, the CDR3 is TGTGCCAGCAGCCCTAGGACTAGCTCCGATGAGCAGTTCTTC.

The chain has TRBV5-1 and TRBJ2-1; possible D gene TRBD1, 6 bases. The V end was cut by 2 bases, the J end by 4 bases, with 10 bases between. The germline gives CDR1 SGHRS, CDR2 YFSETQ. The CDR3 contains 14 residues. The CDR3 protein is CASSFPTGYNEQFF. The CDR3 coding sequence is TGCGCCAGCAGCTTCCCGACAGGTTACAATGAGCAGTTCTTC.

This clonotype was counted between two and nine times. The chain couples TRBV9 to TRBJ2-7, with D perhaps matching TRBD2 (6 bases). The germline V gene encodes CDR1 SGDLS and CDR2 YYNGEE. Trimming left V 0 bases short and J 3 bases short, with 10 bases between. The CDR3 has 14 amino acids. CDR3 bases: TGTGCCAGCAGCGTAGGATCCGGGAGCTACGAGCAGTACTTC. This gives the protein CASSVGSGSYEQYF.

In its sample, this clonotype was seen a few times. V is TRBV10-3 and J is TRBJ1-1; 10 nucleotides align to TRBD1. This CDR3 has 15 residues. J was trimmed by 4 bases and V by 3 bases; bases with no gene match: 5. Germline lookup yields CDR1 ENHRY and CDR2 SYGVKD. CDR3 sequence: CAISDPGQGSTEAFF. The CDR3 coding sequence is TGTGCCATCAGTGACCCGGGACAGGGGAGCACTGAAGCTTTCTTT.

This clonotype turned up a few times. The chain recombines TRBV27 with TRBJ2-1; 11 nucleotides align to TRBD2. The ends lost 0 bases at V and 4 bases at J; junction bases unmatched: 8. This CDR3 is built from 18 residues. Germline CDR1 is MNHEY and CDR2 is SMNVEV (reference sequence). The CDR3 DNA is TGTGCCAGCAGTTTATCGATGGTCGGACTAGCGGGTTACAATGAGCAGTTCTTC. Translated, it gives CASSLSMVGLAGYNEQFF.

The CDR3 DNA reads TGTGCCAGCATCCCTCAAGGCAGGGCGACCTCTGGAAACACCATATATTTT. Its translation: CASIPQGRATSGNTIYF. The chain carries TRBV12-3 or TRBV12-4 and TRBJ1-3, with a possible D match to TRBD1 (5 bases). The CDR3 is 17 residues long. Trimming took off 7 bases at V and 0 bases at J, with 19 bases between the two ends.

This clonotype showed up just a few times. This chain joins TRBV20-1 and TRBJ2-3; the D call may be TRBD1 or TRBD2 (5 bases each). This CDR3 is built from 14 residues. Trimming took 3 bases from V and 2 from J, leaving 12 bases between them. Germline V gene data show CDR1 as DFQATT and CDR2 as SNEGSKA (reference sequence). The DNA for the CDR3 is TGCAGTGCTAGCGGGGCTTATAACACAGATACGCAGTATTTT. It translates to CSASGAYNTDTQYF.

The sample holds a few counts of this clonotype. The chain combines TRBV12-3 or TRBV12-4 with TRBJ1-3; 7 bases line up with TRBD1. CDR3 length: 15 residues. Losses at the gene ends were 6 bases for V and 0 bases for J; bases not matched to a gene: 5. The CDR3 bases are TGTGCCAGCAGCCGGACAGGATACTCTGGAAACACCATATATTTT. This encodes CASSRTGYSGNTIYF.

This clonotype was seen many times. The chain carries TRBV12-3 or TRBV12-4 and TRBJ1-5; D possibly corresponds to TRBD1 (5 bases). CDR3 length: 15 amino acids. V shed 1 base and J shed 3 bases, with 10 bases lying between them. The CDR3 region is CASSLDQGSNQPQHF. CDR3 DNA sequence: TGTGCCAGCAGTTTAGACCAGGGATCCAATCAGCCCCAGCATTTT.

This clonotype occurred many times. In nucleotides, the CDR3 is TGTGCCAGCAGCTTAGCCAGAGAGGAGACACTGACCTACGAGCAGTACTTC. It codes for CASSLAREETLTYEQYF. This rearrangement joins TRBV7-8 to TRBJ2-7; no clear D. Trimming left V 0 bases short and J 2 bases short, with 17 bases between. The V gene's germline CDR1 is SGHVS and CDR2 FQNEAQ. The CDR3 consists of 17 residues.

The chain's CDR3 is CASSLETSGNEQFF. As DNA, the CDR3 is TGTGCCAGCAGCTTAGAGACTAGCGGGAATGAGCAGTTCTTC. The genes are TRBV7-9 and TRBJ2-1; 10 bases map to TRBD2. The CDR3 totals 14 residues. Germline V lookup: CDR1 SEHNR, CDR2 FQNEAQ (reference sequence). Trimming took 1 base from V and 7 from J; bases not matched to a gene: 1.

The table lists this clonotype with a few counts. The chain couples TRBV27 to TRBJ2-1; unclear D gene. This CDR3 comprises 17 residues. CDR1 is MNHEY, CDR2 SMNVEV, per germline (reference sequence). The V end was cut by 5 bases, the J end by 5 bases, with 22 bases between. The CDR3 DNA follows: TGTGCCAGCAGTCCCCTGTTCGGTATAGACGCGAACAATGAGCAGTTCTTC. Translating gives CASSPLFGIDANNEQFF.

The rearrangement uses TRBV7-6 and TRBJ2-3; D is perhaps TRBD1 (6 bases). The V gene's germline CDR1 is SGHVS and CDR2 FNYEAQ. The CDR3 totals 17 residues. Trimming removed 4 bases from V and 0 bases from J, with 17 bases in between. The CDR3 spells CASSSGVGPLSTDTQYF. In DNA form, the CDR3 reads TGTGCCAGCAGCTCAGGGGTCGGGCCCCTTAGCACAGATACGCAGTATTTT.